This TCR beta chain is from a study of cytomegalovirus exposure and HLA in healthy donors. On the study more broadly: Most genotyped donors, 81% of around 370, had Caucasian-associated genetic ancestry. The study, taken as a whole, reports: TCR beta V- and J-gene trimming was later associated with a missense DCLRE1C variant. The study put some 160 TCR beta chains on its list as cytomegalovirus-associated.

The CDR3 is 13 residues long. V shed 8 bases and J 6 bases; nucleotides not matched to a gene: 6. Germline V gives CDR1 SNHLY, CDR2 FYNNEI. Remarks on this clone: Its antigen is unknown.

Healthy bone marrow donors made up the cohort. The PCR was carried out with 60 Vbeta primers and 13 Jbeta primers. The table came from immunoSEQ multiplex PCR; TCRdb's copy has only in-frame clones and leaves some out. The data contain some 160,000 clones, around 84% of them singletons. The rearrangement uses TRBV2 and TRBJ2-7, with 11 bases aligning to TRBD1. Material for sequencing was PBMCs. The clonotype originates from a boy aged 2 to 9 in good health and CMV-seronegative. CDR3 DNA: TGTGCCAGCCCCGGGACAGGGGGTAGCGAGCAGTACTTC. Encoded protein: CASPGTGGSEQYF.